This T cell receptor beta chain was sequenced in a study of T cell responses to AZD1222 COVID-19 vaccine. Study-level findings and limits: Sampled repertoires all dated from after the peak T cell response.

For this clone: The antigen is undetermined.

This CDR3 has 15 residues. Germline CDR1 and CDR2: SGHAT and FQNNGV. Trimming took 7 bases from V and 3 from J, leaving 19 bases between them. The protocol was immunoSEQ multiplex PCR, while the TCRdb copy is restricted to in-frame clones and leaves out a portion. This table holds about 100,000 clones, around 90% found once. Source: peripheral blood, taken on day 0 of AZD1222 vaccination. The receptor comes from an adult in good health. The V and J genes are TRBV11-2 and TRBJ2-7, with D possibly being TRBD2 (7 bases). The CDR3 region is CASKGGASGHYEQYF. The DNA of the CDR3 is TGTGCCAGCAAGGGGGGGGCTAGCGGCCACTACGAGCAGTACTTC.